This paragraph covers one TCR beta chain sequence. Its antigen is not known. CDR1 MGHRA and CDR2 YSYEKL come from the germline V gene. V lost 3 bases, J lost 3 bases, and 21 bases lay in between. This CDR3 has 17 residues. This sample stems from a study of OX40 agonist ivuxolimab in advanced cancers. General study findings and limits: The study found that CD8+ T cells averaged more expanded clones than CD4+. At 0.1 to 3.0 mg/kg, CD4+ and CD8+ blood T cells expanded clonally by week 6.

Autoimmune disease history or systemic immunosuppression disqualified patients. Profiling relied on immunoSEQ multiplex PCR, and the TCRdb table lists in-frame clones only, not all of them. The table records tens of thousands of clones, 85% to 90% of them present only once. This clonotype was sampled from an adult with an advanced solid tumor such as melanoma, head and neck, liver or kidney cancer. Source: CD4+ or CD8+ T cells sorted from blood, taken in a trial of the OX40 agonist ivuxolimab. The chain recombines TRBV4-1 with TRBJ2-7; tentative D call: TRBD2 (5 bases). In DNA, the CDR3 is TGCGCCAGCAGCCACGGTGGAGGCGGAGGCCACTACTACGAGCAGTACTTC. Its protein product is CASSHGGGGGHYYEQYF.